Listed here is a single T cell receptor beta chain. Its antigen remains unidentified. The entry originates in a study of vaccination effects on CD4 cells after COVID-19. Germline CDR1 and CDR2: MNHEY and SVGAGI. This CDR3 is built from 14 residues. Trimming left V 6 bases short and J 5 bases short, with 16 bases between. The method was immunoSEQ multiplex PCR; TCRdb's version includes in-frame clones alone and lacks a portion of them. In the table there are fewer than 60,000 clones, 76% of which are singletons. Antigen-specific CD4+ T cells expanded by the ViraFEST assay with viral peptide pools were then sequenced. Subsequent to a culture period of approximately 11 days, CD4+ T cells were isolated. SARS-CoV-2 infected the person between March and December 2020, as confirmed by PCR. On days 3 and 7, fresh IL-2 medium replaced half the medium.

The genes are TRBV6-5 and TRBJ2-5; no clear D. This clonotype was sampled from a human donor who had a prior SARS-CoV-2 infection. This specimen consisted of CD4+ T cells from PBMCs cultured with HIV peptides, obtained before COVID-19 vaccination. The sample's subset: HIV-1 Nef peptide pool negative control/reference culture. This CDR3 reads CASSRSWGVETQYF. In DNA form, the CDR3 reads TGTGCCAGCAGCCGTAGTTGGGGTGTTGAGACCCAGTACTTC.